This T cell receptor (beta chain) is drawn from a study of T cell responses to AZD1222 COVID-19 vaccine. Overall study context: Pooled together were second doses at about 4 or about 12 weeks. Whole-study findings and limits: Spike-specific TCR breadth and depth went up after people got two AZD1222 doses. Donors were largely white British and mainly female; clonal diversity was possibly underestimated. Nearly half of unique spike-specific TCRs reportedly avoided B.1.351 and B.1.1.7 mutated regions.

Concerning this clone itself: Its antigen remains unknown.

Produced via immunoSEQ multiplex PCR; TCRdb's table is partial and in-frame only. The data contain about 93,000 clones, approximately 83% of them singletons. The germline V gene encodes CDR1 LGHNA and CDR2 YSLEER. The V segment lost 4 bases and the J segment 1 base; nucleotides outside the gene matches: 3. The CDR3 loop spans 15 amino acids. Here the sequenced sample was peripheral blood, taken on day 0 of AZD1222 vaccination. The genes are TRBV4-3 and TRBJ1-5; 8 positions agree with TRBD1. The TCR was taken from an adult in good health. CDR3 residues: CASSPGQGSNQPQHF. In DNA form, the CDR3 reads TGCGCCAGCAGCCCCGGACAGGGAAGCAATCAGCCCCAGCATTTT.